One T cell receptor beta chain is described in this entry. The antigen remains unidentified. TCRB transcripts that were expressed got sequenced, as all of the isolated RNA had been reverse transcribed. Naive, central memory and regulatory T cell samples produced a mean of about 3.5 million reads. This table comes from immunoSEQ multiplex PCR, and its TCRdb copy is limited to in-frame clones, with some not included. The sample includes about 370,000 clones, 8.5% to 10% seen only once; the top ten take over 0.45%. CD4+ cells of the naive, central memory, regulatory and stem cell-like memory types were sorted via CD45RO/CCR7/CD25/CD127/CD95/CD27. Sorted populations all exceeded 95% purity. This sample was taken from a study of beta chain features in type 1 diabetes. Germline CDR1 reads ENHRY; CDR2 reads SYGVKD. This CDR3 contains 14 residues. With 6 bases removed from V and 5 bases from J, the gap between germline ends came to 17 bases.

Overall study results and limits: All four CD4+ subsets of Type 1 diabetes patients contained TCRB CDR3s that were moderately but significantly shorter.

The genes are TRBV10-3 and TRBJ2-7, with unresolved D. Sequencing was done on a sample of central memory CD4+ T cells from blood. The origin of this receptor is a man aged 25-45 years with type 1 diabetes. CDR3: CAIRDPRGNNEQYF. The CDR3 nucleotides are TGTGCCATCAGGGACCCCCGCGGTAACAACGAGCAGTACTTC.